A selection of T cell receptor beta chains follows, all from one sample in a study of CD8 T cells in ankylosing spondylitis. TCRdb processed the 5' RACE reads anew with MiXCR; each CDR3 protein has one entry. The table records around 280,000 distinct CDR3 sequences, around 20% of them present only once. Material: blood, either unsorted or a sorted T cell fraction (not recorded which). The source of these receptors is a male donor with ankylosing spondylitis or in good health (not recorded which). The CDR3 runs from the conserved cysteine through the conserved F or W. A D gene is named only where the DNA matches it firmly. The size of a clone is reported for some rows only, either as once, few or many, or as a class for expanded clones.

size	D	V	J	DNA	CDR3
.	.	TRBV5-1	TRBJ2-1	TGCGCCAGCGTCGCAGGGGGGGCAACCTACAATGAGCAGTTCTTC	CASVAGGATYNEQFF
.	TRBD1	TRBV5-1	TRBJ1-1	TGCGCCAGCAGCTTGTGGGGCAGGGGGTCCTCGGGCACTGAAGCTTTCTTT	CASSLWGRGSSGTEAFF
.	TRBD2	TRBV5-1	TRBJ2-2	TGCGCCAGCAGCCCCGGACTAGCGGGGGGGATGATCACCGGGGAGCTGTTTTTT	CASSPGLAGGMITGELFF
.	.	TRBV9	TRBJ2-1	TGTGCCAGCAGCGTACGGGGTTCCTCCTACAATGAGCAGTTCTTC	CASSVRGSSYNEQFF
.	.	TRBV20-1	TRBJ1-6	TGCAGTGCTAGAGCCGGTACTGATTCACCCCTCCACTTT	CSARAGTDSPLHF
.	.	TRBV20-1	TRBJ1-5	TGCAGTGCTAGGGTAGGGGGGTCAGATAGCAATCAGCCCCAGCATTTT	CSARVGGSDSNQPQHF
few	TRBD2	TRBV20-1	TRBJ2-1	TGCAGTGCCACGGGGGGGCTCTACAATGAGCAGTTCTTC	CSATGGLYNEQFF
.	TRBD2	TRBV6-5	TRBJ2-5	TGTGCCAGCAGTTACCAGGGAGGGAACCAAGAGACCCAGTACTTC	CASSYQGGNQETQYF
few	TRBD2	TRBV18	TRBJ2-3	TGTGCCAGCTCACATCTAGCGGGGCGCACAGATACGCAGTATTTT	CASSHLAGRTDTQYF
.	TRBD1	TRBV11-1	TRBJ2-3	TGTGCCAGCAGCTTAATCCCCGGACAGGGAGCCGGCACAGATACGCAGTATTTT	CASSLIPGQGAGTDTQYF
many	TRBD2	TRBV29-1	TRBJ2-3	TGCAGCGTTGTGAGACTAGCGAATACAGATACGCAGTATTTT	CSVVRLANTDTQYF
few	TRBD1	TRBV7-8	TRBJ2-3	TGTGCCAGCAGCTTAGAAGCCGGGACAGGGACAGATACGCAGTATTTT	CASSLEAGTGTDTQYF
few	.	TRBV27	TRBJ2-3	TGTGCCAGTAAAGAAGACAGGACCACAGATACGCAGTATTTT	CASKEDRTTDTQYF